Listed below are T cell receptor beta chains from one sample, sequenced in a study of cytomegalovirus exposure and HLA in healthy donors. TCRdb's copy holds only in-frame clones and misses some; the assay was immunoSEQ multiplex PCR. The table has 150,000 to 200,000 clones, approximately 81% seen once. The specimen sequenced was PBMCs. The receptors shown here come from a woman in her late teens or twenties in good health and CMV-seropositive. CDR3s include the opening cysteine and the closing phenylalanine or tryptophan. The order of the fields is V gene, clone size, J gene, D gene, CDR3 protein, CDR3 DNA. The D gene is left open where the match is weak. Not every row has a clone size; where given, it reads once, few, many or a size class.

>TRBV7-2|NA|TRBJ1-6|NA
CASSLRGRSSPLHF
TGTGCCAGCAGCTTGCGGGGGCGCAGCTCACCCCTCCACTTT
>TRBV18|NA|TRBJ1-2|NA
CASSPPERALEGGYTF
TGTGCCAGCTCACCACCGGAAAGGGCCTTAGAGGGTGGCTACACCTTC
>TRBV6-4|few|TRBJ2-6|NA
CASSATLSGANVLTF
TGTGCCAGCAGCGCGACACTGTCTGGGGCCAACGTCCTGACTTTC
>TRBV6-5|NA|TRBJ1-5|TRBD1
CASSYSRTGRNQPQHF
TGTGCCAGCAGTTACAGCCGGACAGGGCGCAATCAGCCCCAGCATTTT
>TRBV6-1|NA|TRBJ2-1|TRBD1
CASPNRGNEQFF
TGTGCCAGCCCCAACAGGGGGAATGAGCAGTTCTTC
>TRBV7-6|NA|TRBJ2-1|NA
CASSLNRARGRGNEQFF
TGTGCCAGCAGCTTAAATCGTGCCAGGGGCCGTGGCAATGAGCAGTTCTTC
>TRBV30|NA|TRBJ2-3|TRBD2
CAWTAGTSHSTDTQYF
TGTGCCTGGACAGCGGGGACCTCTCATAGCACAGATACGCAGTATTTT
>TRBV9|NA|TRBJ1-1|NA
CASSRDSYTEAFF
TGTGCCAGCAGCCGAGACAGTTACACTGAAGCTTTCTTT
>TRBV6-4|few|TRBJ1-6|TRBD1
CASSDKVGQGSTLHF
TGTGCCAGCAGTGACAAAGTCGGACAGGGTTCAACCCTCCACTTT
>TRBV6-6|NA|TRBJ2-5|NA
CASSYWGVHETQYF
TGTGCCAGCAGTTACTGGGGGGTCCACGAGACCCAGTACTTC
>TRBV4-1|NA|TRBJ2-1|NA
CASSPLYMPRSYNEQFF
TGCGCCAGCAGCCCGTTATATATGCCGCGCTCCTACAATGAGCAGTTCTTC
>TRBV27|NA|TRBJ1-4|TRBD1
CASSFGDGQGGEKLFF
TGTGCCAGCAGTTTCGGCGACGGACAGGGGGGTGAAAAACTGTTTTTT
>TRBV28|NA|TRBJ2-7|TRBD1
CASSEYQGTGGYEQYF
TGTGCCAGCAGTGAATACCAGGGGACAGGGGGGTACGAGCAGTACTTC
>TRBV7-9|NA|TRBJ1-2|TRBD1
CASSSQGGSVYTF
TGTGCCAGCAGCTCCCAGGGGGGCTCAGTCTACACCTTC
>TRBV7-2|NA|TRBJ1-3|NA
CASSLEDRIGNTIYF
TGTGCCAGCAGCTTAGAAGACAGGATTGGAAACACCATATATTTT
>TRBV7-6|NA|TRBJ2-1|TRBD2
CASSLVTGGSASYNEQFF
TGTGCCAGCAGCTTAGTGACGGGGGGATCGGCCTCCTACAATGAGCAGTTCTTC
>TRBV4-1|NA|TRBJ1-5|NA
CASSQKEVRNQPQHF
TGCGCCAGCAGCCAAAAGGAGGTAAGAAATCAGCCCCAGCATTTT
>TRBV5-4|NA|TRBJ2-5|NA
CASSLETRETQYF
TGTGCCAGCAGCTTGGAAACCCGGGAGACCCAGTACTTC
>TRBV5-1|NA|TRBJ1-2|TRBD1
CASGTGSYGYTF
TGCGCCAGCGGGACAGGGTCCTATGGCTACACCTTC
>TRBV7-9|NA|TRBJ2-2|TRBD2
CSSSHKRGGHGGELFF
TGTTCCAGCAGCCATAAGCGGGGGGGCCACGGCGGGGAGCTGTTTTTT
>TRBV28|NA|TRBJ2-7|NA
CASSSGAEQYF
TGTGCCAGCAGCTCAGGGGCCGAGCAGTACTTC
>TRBV19|NA|TRBJ1-3|NA
CASSIGGRGNTIYF
TGTGCCAGTAGTATTGGCGGGCGTGGAAACACCATATATTTT
>TRBV6-4|NA|TRBJ2-1|TRBD2
CASSASLAGDEQFF
TGTGCCAGCAGTGCCTCACTAGCGGGGGATGAGCAGTTCTTC
>TRBV11-2|NA|TRBJ1-1|NA
CASSLDGGAEAFF
TGTGCCAGCAGCTTAGACGGGGGGGCTGAAGCTTTCTTT
>TRBV5-1|NA|TRBJ2-6|TRBD2
CVSSLGIAGTGANVLTF
TGCGTCAGCAGCTTGGGAATAGCGGGGACCGGGGCCAACGTCCTGACTTTC
>TRBV19|NA|TRBJ2-5|TRBD1
CASSIQGAGETQYF
TGTGCCAGTAGTATCCAGGGGGCGGGGGAGACCCAGTACTTC
>TRBV13|once|TRBJ1-2|NA
CASSLSYRTNYGYTF
TGTGCCAGCAGCTTAAGTTACAGGACTAACTATGGCTACACCTTC
>TRBV9|few|TRBJ2-5|TRBD2
CASSVAPGLAEETQYF
TGTGCCAGCAGCGTAGCCCCGGGACTAGCGGAAGAGACCCAGTACTTC
>TRBV25-1|once|TRBJ1-1|NA
CASSSQVMNTEAFF
TGTGCCAGCAGCAGTCAGGTCATGAACACTGAAGCTTTCTTT
>TRBV7-2|once|TRBJ1-1|TRBD1
CASSVGQVHTEAFF
TGTGCCAGCAGCGTGGGACAGGTCCACACTGAAGCTTTCTTT
>TRBV5-1|NA|TRBJ2-5|TRBD1
CASSWRTGQDQETQYF
TGCGCCAGCAGCTGGCGGACAGGGCAGGACCAAGAGACCCAGTACTTC
>TRBV9|NA|TRBJ2-1|NA
CASTKTSSYNEQFF
TGTGCCAGCACCAAAACTAGCTCCTACAATGAGCAGTTCTTC
>TRBV2|few|TRBJ1-6|NA
CASRDDSWSSYNSPLHF
TGTGCCAGCAGAGATGACAGCTGGAGCTCCTATAATTCACCCCTCCACTTT
>TRBV4-2|NA|TRBJ1-4|NA
CASSQEQGEEKLFF
TGTGCCAGCAGCCAAGAACAGGGAGAGGAAAAACTGTTTTTT
>TRBV2|once|TRBJ1-5|TRBD1
CASSPGQGKQPQHF
TGTGCCAGCAGCCCCGGACAGGGAAAACAGCCCCAGCATTTT
>TRBV19|NA|TRBJ1-2|NA
CASSIGGTDYGYTF
TGTGCCAGTAGTATAGGCGGGACCGACTATGGCTACACCTTC
>TRBV28|NA|TRBJ2-7|NA
CASSLSGLYEQYF
TGTGCCAGCAGCCTCAGTGGCCTCTACGAGCAGTACTTC
>TRBV19|NA|TRBJ1-6|NA
CASRDGTSYYNSPLHF
TGTGCCAGTAGGGACGGGACTTCCTATTATAATTCACCCCTCCACTTT
>TRBV5-6|NA|TRBJ2-3|TRBD2
CASSSWNSGGAGTDTQYF
TGTGCCAGCAGCTCTTGGAATAGCGGGGGGGCTGGCACAGATACGCAGTATTTT
>TRBV11-2|NA|TRBJ2-5|TRBD2
CASSPSRLAGVLKTQYF
TGTGCCAGCAGCCCCTCTAGACTAGCGGGGGTTTTGAAGACCCAGTACTTC
>TRBV4-1|NA|TRBJ2-6|NA
CASSPLGKTSGANVLTF
TGCGCCAGCAGCCCCCTGGGCAAAACCTCTGGGGCCAACGTCCTGACTTTC
>TRBV4-1|once|TRBJ2-3|NA
CASSQFSGSTDTQYF
TGCGCCAGCAGCCAATTTTCGGGGAGCACAGATACGCAGTATTTT
>TRBV7-9|NA|TRBJ2-3|NA
CASSLGRAGASTDTQYF
TGTGCCAGCAGCTTAGGGAGAGCAGGGGCTAGCACAGATACGCAGTATTTT
>TRBV5-1|NA|TRBJ1-6|TRBD1
CASSLGDRASSYNSPLHF
TGCGCCAGCAGCTTGGGGGACAGGGCCAGCTCCTATAATTCACCCCTCCACTTT
>TRBV29-1|once|TRBJ2-5|TRBD1
CSVAEGGQPQETQYF
TGCAGCGTCGCCGAAGGGGGCCAGCCCCAAGAGACCCAGTACTTC
>TRBV6-5|NA|TRBJ1-1|TRBD1
CASYRGTEAFF
TGTGCCAGCTACAGGGGCACTGAAGCTTTCTTT
>TRBV29-1|NA|TRBJ2-5|TRBD2
CSVKSGGGAGETQYF
TGCAGCGTTAAAAGCGGGGGAGGCGCAGGAGAGACCCAGTACTTC
>TRBV9|NA|TRBJ1-2|NA
CASSGNRAYGYTF
TGTGCCAGCAGCGGAAACAGGGCCTATGGCTACACCTTC
>TRBV28|NA|TRBJ2-3|TRBD1
CVTETGSDTQYF
TGTGTGACCGAGACAGGGTCAGATACGCAGTATTTT
>TRBV6-5|NA|TRBJ2-2|TRBD2
CASRGGELNTGELFF
TGTGCCAGTCGGGGAGGGGAGTTAAACACCGGGGAGCTGTTTTTT
>TRBV30|NA|TRBJ1-2|NA
CAWSVLAFGGYGYTF
TGTGCCTGGAGTGTACTGGCCTTCGGGGGGTATGGCTACACCTTC